This T cell receptor (beta chain) was captured by sequencing in a study of read filtering for tumor transcriptome and immune sequencing. Study outcomes and limitations: Dropping single-read clonotypes raised IR-seq and RNA-seq shared-clonotype correlation. The CD138-negative fraction was mixed bone marrow immune cells, not pure T cells.

The sample holds a few counts of this clonotype. Its target is not known. V lost 3 bases, J lost 3 bases, and 15 bases lay in between. CDR1 is SEHNR and CDR2 is FQNEAQ in the germline V gene (reference sequence). The CDR3 consists of 15 residues. From roughly 400 ng of RNA, a library with molecular barcoded alpha/delta and beta/gamma adaptors was made. TCRdb independently ran MiXCR on the reads; one entry per CDR3 protein. In the table there are more than 100,000 distinct CDR3 sequences, roughly an eighth of which are singletons. The sequencing sample was made of a population of CD138-negative cells sorted from bone marrow. This TCR derives from a donor aged 40 or older with multiple myeloma. The J gene is TRBJ2-7, the V gene TRBV7-9, with D possibly matching TRBD2 (5 bases). CDR3 sequence reads: CASSFFSSGIYEQYF. CDR3 DNA sequence: TGTGCCAGCAGCTTTTTCAGCTCGGGAATCTACGAGCAGTACTTC.